This T cell receptor beta chain was observed in a study of T cell changes during pregnancy in multiple sclerosis. Sequencing used immunoSEQ multiplex PCR; TCRdb keeps in-frame clones, though not all of them. The table lists 55,000 to 85,000 clones, roughly 94% of them singletons. The germline gives CDR1 SGDLS, CDR2 YYNGEE. V was pared by 4 bases and J by 4 bases, with 14 bases between. The CDR3 has 14 residues. This sequence was found in a female donor with multiple sclerosis, enrolled in a pregnancy study. The rearrangement joins TRBV9 to TRBJ1-2; no reliable D call. Source: peripheral blood, taken in the third trimester of pregnancy. This CDR3 reads CASSPAGNIYGYTF. The CDR3 DNA follows: TGTGCCAGCAGCCCCGCCGGGAACATCTATGGCTACACCTTC.